This entry concerns a single T cell receptor (beta chain). What it binds is unknown. It was healthy bone marrow donors who served as donors. Germline V lookup: CDR1 MNHEY, CDR2 SMNVEV (reference sequence). Unmatched junction bases numbered 11, after V lost 2 bases and J lost 7 bases. This CDR3 has 15 residues. PCR used 60 Vbeta primers and 13 Jbeta primers. Using immunoSEQ multiplex PCR, the repertoire was profiled, and TCRdb retains in-frame clones only, with some absent. The repertoire holds some 90,000 clones, with 82% as singletons. This sample was included in a study of cytomegalovirus exposure and HLA in healthy donors. Study results and limitations: Within the data, a cluster of highly shared sequence variants was likely a sequencing artifact. Rare sequences made up most TCRs, while some public TCRs were found in many donors.

This clonotype originated in a man aged 50 to 59 in good health and CMV-seronegative. The V gene is TRBV27, the J gene TRBJ2-7; 7 bases agree with TRBD2. Sequenced: PBMCs. CDR3 loop: CASSLKRGALGEQYF. DNA for the CDR3: TGTGCCAGCAGTTTAAAGCGGGGAGCATTAGGGGAGCAGTACTTC.